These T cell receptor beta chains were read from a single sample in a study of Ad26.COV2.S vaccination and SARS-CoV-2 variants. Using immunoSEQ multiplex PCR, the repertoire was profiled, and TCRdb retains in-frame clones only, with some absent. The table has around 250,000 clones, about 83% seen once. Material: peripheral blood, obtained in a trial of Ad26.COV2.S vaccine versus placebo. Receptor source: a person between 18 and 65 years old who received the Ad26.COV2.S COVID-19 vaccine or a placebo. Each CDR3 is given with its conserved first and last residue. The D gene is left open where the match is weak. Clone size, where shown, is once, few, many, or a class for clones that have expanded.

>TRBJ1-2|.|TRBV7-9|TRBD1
TGTGCCAGCAAGGGACAGGGTGGGAATGGCTACACCTTC
CASKGQGGNGYTF
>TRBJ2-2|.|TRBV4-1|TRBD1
TGCGCCAGCAGCCGACCGGGACAGGGTAGCACCGGGGAGCTGTTTTTT
CASSRPGQGSTGELFF
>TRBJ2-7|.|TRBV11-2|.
TGTGCCAGCAGCAAAGTGGGGAGGAGCTCCTACGAGCAGTACTTC
CASSKVGRSSYEQYF
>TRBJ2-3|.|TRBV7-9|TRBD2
TGTGCCAGCAGCCAGCGGGGGGTCCAAACAGATACGCAGTATTTT
CASSQRGVQTDTQYF
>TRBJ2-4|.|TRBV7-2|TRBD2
TGTGCCAGCAGCTTGCTGACCGGGACTAGCGGTGTCTCCAAAAACATTCAGTACTTC
CASSLLTGTSGVSKNIQYF
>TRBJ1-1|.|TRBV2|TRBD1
TGTGCCAGCACATACAGGGGCCTGAACACTGAAGCTTTCTTT
CASTYRGLNTEAFF
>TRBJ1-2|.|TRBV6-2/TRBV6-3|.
TGTGCCAGCAGTTACTGGGCCAGCCTGGATTATGGCTACACCTTC
CASSYWASLDYGYTF
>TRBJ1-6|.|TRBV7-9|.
TGTGCCAGCAGCTTTAATAATTCACCCCTCCACTTT
CASSFNNSPLHF
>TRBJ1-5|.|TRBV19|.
TGTGCCAGTAGTCGGCAGGGTAGCAATCAGCCCCAGCATTTT
CASSRQGSNQPQHF
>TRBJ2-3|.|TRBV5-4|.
TGTGCCAGCAGCTTTCTGGCAGATACGCAGTATTTT
CASSFLADTQYF
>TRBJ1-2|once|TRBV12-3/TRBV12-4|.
TGTGCCAGCAGCGGACTATTAGGGGGTGGCTACACCTTC
CASSGLLGGGYTF
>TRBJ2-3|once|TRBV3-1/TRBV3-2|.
TGTGCCAGCAGCCCCGGAATGGGGGAGCCGGGCACAGATACGCAGTATTTT
CASSPGMGEPGTDTQYF
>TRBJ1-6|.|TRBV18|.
TGTGCCAGCTCACCACCGTCGGGGGGAAATTCACCCCTCCACTTT
CASSPPSGGNSPLHF
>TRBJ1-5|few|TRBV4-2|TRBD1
TGTGCCAGCAGCCAAGATTACCGGACAGGGATTAGCAATCAGCCCCAGCATTTT
CASSQDYRTGISNQPQHF
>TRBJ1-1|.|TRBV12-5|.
TGTGCTAGTGCCCCAGGGGTACGTAACACTGAAGCTTTCTTT
CASAPGVRNTEAFF
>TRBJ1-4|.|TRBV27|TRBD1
TGTGCCAGCAGTGACAGGGGGGTTAATCTAGGTGAAAAACTGTTTTTT
CASSDRGVNLGEKLFF
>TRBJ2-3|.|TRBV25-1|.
TGTGCCAGCAGTGAATACCCTAGCACAGATACGCAGTATTTT
CASSEYPSTDTQYF
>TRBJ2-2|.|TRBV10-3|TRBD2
TGTGCCATCAGGAACCTAGCGGGAGGGCCCGGGGAGCTGTTTTTT
CAIRNLAGGPGELFF
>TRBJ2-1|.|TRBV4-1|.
TGCGCCAGCAGCCGCCCGGGACCCGTGTCCTACAATGAGCAGTTCTTC
CASSRPGPVSYNEQFF
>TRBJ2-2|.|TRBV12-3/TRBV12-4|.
TGTGCCAGCAGTCCTAACCGGGGGGAGCTGTTTTTT
CASSPNRGELFF
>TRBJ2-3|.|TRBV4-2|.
TGTGCCAGCAGCCGTAACAGGGTTTCGGGCACAGATACGCAGTATTTT
CASSRNRVSGTDTQYF
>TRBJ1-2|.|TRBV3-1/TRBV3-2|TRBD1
TGTGCCAGCATTATCAAAGAGTGGCAGGGGGTAGGCTATGGCTACACCTTC
CASIIKEWQGVGYGYTF
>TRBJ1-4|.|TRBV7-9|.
TGTGCCAGCAGATCCCCTCCGGGCAGCAATAATGAAAAACTGTTTTTT
CASRSPPGSNNEKLFF
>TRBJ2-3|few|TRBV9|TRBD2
TGTGCCAGCAGCGTCCGTGGACTAGCCCCAGATACGCAGTATTTT
CASSVRGLAPDTQYF
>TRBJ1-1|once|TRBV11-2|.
TGTGCCAGCAGCTCCATCCAGGCAGGTGGGGACACTGAAGCTTTCTTT
CASSSIQAGGDTEAFF
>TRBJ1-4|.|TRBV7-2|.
TGTGCCAGCAGCCCGCTTTTAACAACTAATGAAAAACTGTTTTTT
CASSPLLTTNEKLFF
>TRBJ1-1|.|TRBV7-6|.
TGTGCCAGCAGCTTAAAGTTCGGACAGTCGAACACTGAAGCTTTCTTT
CASSLKFGQSNTEAFF
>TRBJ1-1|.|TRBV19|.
TGTGCCAGTAGTCTATGGGAAGGGGGGCTGACTGAAGCTTTCTTT
CASSLWEGGLTEAFF
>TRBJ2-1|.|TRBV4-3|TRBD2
TGCGCCAGCAGCCAAGATAGAGCTAGCGGGACGGATGAGCAGTTCTTC
CASSQDRASGTDEQFF
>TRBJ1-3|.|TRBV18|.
TGTGCCAGCTCACCAAGCGGAAACACCATATATTTT
CASSPSGNTIYF
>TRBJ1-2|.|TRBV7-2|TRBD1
TGTGCCAGCAGCCCCCATTGGACAGGGGGGGGTGGCTACACCTTC
CASSPHWTGGGGYTF
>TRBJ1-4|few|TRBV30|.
TGTGCCTGGGCCCGACCGGGTGGGGATAATGAAAAACTGTTTTTT
CAWARPGGDNEKLFF
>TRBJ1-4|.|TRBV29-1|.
TGCAGCGCCATTGGGATTTCAACTAATGAAAAACTGTTTTTT
CSAIGISTNEKLFF
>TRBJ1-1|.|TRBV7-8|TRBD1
TGTGCCAGCAGCTCGGGACAGGGGGTGAAAACTGAAGCTTTCTTT
CASSSGQGVKTEAFF
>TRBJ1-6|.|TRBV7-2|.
TGTGCCAGCAGCTTAAGAAGAGGGACGGGAGGGTCCCTCCACTTT
CASSLRRGTGGSLHF
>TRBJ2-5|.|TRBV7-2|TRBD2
TGTGCCAGCACCCCCCAGAGCGGGGGGGGAGAGACCCAGTACTTC
CASTPQSGGGETQYF
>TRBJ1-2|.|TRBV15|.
TGTGCCACCAGCAGAGATCGGGACGGGGGCGGTTTAGGCTACACCTTC
CATSRDRDGGGLGYTF
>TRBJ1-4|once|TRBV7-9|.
TGTGCCAGCAGCTTAGGGCGGGGAGAAAAACTGTTTTTT
CASSLGRGEKLFF
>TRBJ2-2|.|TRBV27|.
TGTGCCAGCAGTTTTAGGATCCTCACCGGGGAGCTGTTTTTT
CASSFRILTGELFF
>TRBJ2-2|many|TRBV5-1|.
TGCGCCAGCAGCCCCCTCTGGACGGCGAACACCGGGGAGCTGTTTTTT
CASSPLWTANTGELFF
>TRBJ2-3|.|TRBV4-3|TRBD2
TGCGCCAGCAGCCGCTCGGGAGGACTAGCGGGGGGCACAGATACGCAGTATTTT
CASSRSGGLAGGTDTQYF
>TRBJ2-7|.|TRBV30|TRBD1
TGTGCCTGGAGTGTGGACAGGGGGCGAGGAGAGCAGTACTTC
CAWSVDRGRGEQYF
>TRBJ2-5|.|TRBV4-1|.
TGCGCCAGCAGCCTTATACTCAAGGAGACCCAGTACTTC
CASSLILKETQYF
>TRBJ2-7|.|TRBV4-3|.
TGCGCCAGCAGCCAAGTCCTCTCAACAGTTTCAGAGGGCGAGCAGTACTTC
CASSQVLSTVSEGEQYF
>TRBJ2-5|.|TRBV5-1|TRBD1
TGCGCCAGCAGCTTGGGGGGACAGGGAGGGACCCAGTACTTC
CASSLGGQGGTQYF
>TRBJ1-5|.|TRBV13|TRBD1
TGTGCCAGCAGCGCCGGACAGGGTCCAGATCAGCCCCAGCATTTT
CASSAGQGPDQPQHF
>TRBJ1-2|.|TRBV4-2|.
TGTGCCAGCAGCCAAGAGGAAGGAGCCGGTGGCTACACCTTC
CASSQEEGAGGYTF
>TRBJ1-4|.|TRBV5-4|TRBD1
TGTGCCAGCAGCGTGGCGCTCAGGGGGCATAGTGAAAAACTGTTTTTT
CASSVALRGHSEKLFF
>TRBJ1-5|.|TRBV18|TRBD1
TGTGCCAGCTCACTGAGACAGGGAGGCGGGGGTCAGCCCCAGCATTTT
CASSLRQGGGGQPQHF
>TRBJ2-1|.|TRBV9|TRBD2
TGTGCCAGCAGCGTCCGCGGGGGAGCGGGGGGGATCAATGAGCAGTTCTTC
CASSVRGGAGGINEQFF
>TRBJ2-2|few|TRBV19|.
TGTGCCAGTAAGGCGGGGAGGAACACCGGGGAGCTGTTTTTT
CASKAGRNTGELFF
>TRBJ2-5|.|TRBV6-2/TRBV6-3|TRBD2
TGTGCCAGCAGTTACCATCTTGGGGCTAGCGGGAGGACTGGCCAAGAGACCCAGTACTTC
CASSYHLGASGRTGQETQYF
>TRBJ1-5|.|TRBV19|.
TGTGCCAGTAGTCCGCAGGGGCCGGATAGCAATCAGCCCCAGCATTTT
CASSPQGPDSNQPQHF
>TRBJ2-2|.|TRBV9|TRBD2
TGTGCCAGCAGCTTAAGCCTCAAGCGGGGGGGTCCCGGGGAGCTGTTTTTT
CASSLSLKRGGPGELFF
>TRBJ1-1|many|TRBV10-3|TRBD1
TGTGCCATCCGCCAGGGGGACACTGAAGCTTTCTTT
CAIRQGDTEAFF
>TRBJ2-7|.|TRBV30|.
TGTGCCTGGACTCGATCCTACGAGCAGTACTTC
CAWTRSYEQYF
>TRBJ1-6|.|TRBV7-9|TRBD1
TGTGCCAGCAGCTCCCCGGGACAGGCTTCACCCCTCCACTTT
CASSSPGQASPLHF
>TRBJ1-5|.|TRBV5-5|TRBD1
TGTGCCAGCAGCTTGCTGCCAGGGGGTTACAATCAGCCCCAGCATTTT
CASSLLPGGYNQPQHF
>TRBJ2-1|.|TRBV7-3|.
TGTGCCAGCAGCCTTGCCTTTGGACAGGAGCAGTTCTTC
CASSLAFGQEQFF
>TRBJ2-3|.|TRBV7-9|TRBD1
TGTGCCAGCACCCCGGACAGGACTAGCACAGATACGCAGTATTTT
CASTPDRTSTDTQYF